Below, one TCR beta chain is given with its context. The read ends 3 residues early relative to the CDR3; the germline J gene fills the gap. Repertoires were generated with immunoSEQ multiplex PCR, while TCRdb's copy carries only in-frame clones and drops some. This sample's clone table lists roughly 30,000 clones. The sample belongs to a study of T cells in women clearing cervical HPV infection. The V gene lost 0 bases and the J gene lost 4 bases, with 10 bases spanning the gap. CDR1 and CDR2 (germline): MGHRA, YSYEKL. CDR3 length: 15 amino acids. The clonotype comes from a woman aged 18-70 years with a cervical HPV16 infection that either progressed to CIN3+ or cleared (not recorded which). This chain uses TRBV4-1 with TRBJ1-3; D unresolved. Sequenced sample: blood buffy coat. CDR3 bases read: TGCGCCAGCAGCCAAGATCAAGGGTCAGGAAACACC. Translated, it gives CASSQDQGSGNT. The full CDR3 reads CASSQDQGSGNTIYF.